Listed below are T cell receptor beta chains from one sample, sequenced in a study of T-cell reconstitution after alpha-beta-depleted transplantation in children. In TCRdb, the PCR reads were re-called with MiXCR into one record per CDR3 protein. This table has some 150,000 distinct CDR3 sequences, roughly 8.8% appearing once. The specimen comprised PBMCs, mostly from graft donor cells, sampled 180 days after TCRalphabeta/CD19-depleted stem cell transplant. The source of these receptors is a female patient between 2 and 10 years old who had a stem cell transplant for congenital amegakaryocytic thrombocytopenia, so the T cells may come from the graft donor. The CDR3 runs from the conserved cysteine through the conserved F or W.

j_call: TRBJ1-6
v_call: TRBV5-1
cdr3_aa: CASRPTGGSSYNSPLHF

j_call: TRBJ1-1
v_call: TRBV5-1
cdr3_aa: CASSLDYSEAFF

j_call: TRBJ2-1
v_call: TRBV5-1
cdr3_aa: CASSFLAGVGIHNEQFF

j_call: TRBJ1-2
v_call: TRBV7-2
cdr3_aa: CASSSEGGLGGYTF

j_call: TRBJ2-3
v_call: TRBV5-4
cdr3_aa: CARKGPSSTDTQYF

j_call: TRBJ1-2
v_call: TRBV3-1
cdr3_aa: CASRADSRSVGYTF

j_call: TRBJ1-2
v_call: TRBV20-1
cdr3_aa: CSASGGANYGYTF

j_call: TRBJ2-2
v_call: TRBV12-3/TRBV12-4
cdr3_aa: CASSYPGGPPNTGELFF

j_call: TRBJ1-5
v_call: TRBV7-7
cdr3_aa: CASSLGQGASSQPQHF

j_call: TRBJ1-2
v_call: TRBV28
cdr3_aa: CASSFRLSFGYTF

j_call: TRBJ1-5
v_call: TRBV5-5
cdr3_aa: CASSFGQGNQPQHF

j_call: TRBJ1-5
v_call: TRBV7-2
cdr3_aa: CASSLVWTENGNQPQHF